This entry features one T cell receptor beta chain sequence. These data originate in a study of radiotherapy plus CTLA-4 blockade in lung cancer. Here immunoSEQ multiplex PCR was the method, and the copy in TCRdb shows in-frame clones only, minus some. Of 75,000 to 100,000 clones listed, 70% to 90% are singletons. From germline, CDR1 is SQVTM and CDR2 ANQGSEA. CDR3 length: 14 amino acids. The ends were cut back, 5 bases at V and 0 bases at J, with 10 bases in the middle. The chain couples TRBV29-1 to TRBJ2-2; D call uncertain. This specimen consisted of peripheral blood, obtained from a patient treated with radiotherapy plus ipilimumab. The TCR was taken from a human donor with non-small cell lung cancer that progressed on radiotherapy plus ipilimumab. The CDR3 DNA reads as TGCAGCGTTAAGCCCAGGACGAACACCGGGGAGCTGTTTTTT. It yields the protein CSVKPRTNTGELFF.